This section outlines one TCR beta chain sequence together with its context. These data belong to a study of blood T cell repertoires in COVID-19. The wider study: Both acute and convalescent COVID-19 samples were obtained from the United States, Italy and Spain.

Only in-frame clones appear in the TCRdb table, and some are missing; sequencing was by immunoSEQ multiplex PCR. This sample has some 350,000 clones; about 90% occur once, and the top ten carry approximately 3.5%. Germline CDR1 LGHNA, CDR2 YNFKEQ. CDR3 length: 14 residues. Trimming stripped 4 bases from V and 1 base from J, with 10 bases between. The chain carries TRBV4-2 and TRBJ1-1; unclear D gene. The TCR originated in a woman aged 18-29 years who had recovered from COVID-19. Sequenced material: peripheral blood. The CDR3 coding sequence is TGTGCCAGCAGCCTTGGACGGGAGAACACTGAAGCTTTCTTT. It specifies CASSLGRENTEAFF.